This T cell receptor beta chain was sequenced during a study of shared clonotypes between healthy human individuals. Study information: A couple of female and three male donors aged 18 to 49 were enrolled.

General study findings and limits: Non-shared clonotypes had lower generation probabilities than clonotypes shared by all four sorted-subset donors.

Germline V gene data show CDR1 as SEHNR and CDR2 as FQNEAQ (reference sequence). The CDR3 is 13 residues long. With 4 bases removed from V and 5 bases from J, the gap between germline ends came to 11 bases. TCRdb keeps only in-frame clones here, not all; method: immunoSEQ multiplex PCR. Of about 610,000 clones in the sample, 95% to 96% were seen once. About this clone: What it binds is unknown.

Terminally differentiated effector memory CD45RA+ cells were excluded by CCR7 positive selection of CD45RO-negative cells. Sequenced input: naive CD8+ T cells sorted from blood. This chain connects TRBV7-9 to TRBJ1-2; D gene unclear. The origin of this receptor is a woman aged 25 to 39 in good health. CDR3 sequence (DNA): TGTGCCAGCAGCTCTACCGGTGCTTATGGCTACACCTTC. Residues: CASSSTGAYGYTF.